This is a list of T cell receptor beta chains from one sample in a study of monozygotic twins with inflammatory bowel disease. Following a re-call of the 5' RACE reads, TCRdb has one entry per CDR3 protein and lacks DNA. This sample's clone table lists approximately 200,000 distinct CDR3 sequences. The sequenced material came from blood. The receptor source for this set is a human donor with ulcerative colitis or Crohn's disease, or a healthy co-twin of an affected twin (not recorded which). The CDR3 runs from the conserved cysteine through the conserved F or W.

TRBJ2-3 | TRBV7-6 | CASSPSRVGTDTQYF
TRBJ1-2 | TRBV30 | CACHLAFRYTF
TRBJ1-4 | TRBV4-1 | CASSQVIPTLANEKLFF
TRBJ2-7 | TRBV6-1 | CASRSDFYEQYF
TRBJ2-1 | TRBV7-2 | CASSFTGKGQFF
TRBJ2-5 | TRBV2 | CASSERLLGTEETQYF
TRBJ2-4 | TRBV2 | CASTATGDNIERTKNIQYF
TRBJ2-2 | TRBV27 | CASSLSWNTGELFF
TRBJ2-4 | TRBV6-6 | CASSPLGNIQYF
TRBJ2-7 | TRBV10-3 | CAIRQGYEQYF
TRBJ1-2 | TRBV19 | CASSIEPGAGGYTF
TRBJ2-2 | TRBV19 | CASSLRQELGELFF
TRBJ2-5 | TRBV20-1 | CSARGGEALSLETQYF
TRBJ2-5 | TRBV12-3/TRBV12-4 | CASSLTGVQGTQYF
TRBJ1-1 | TRBV6-5 | CASSYSSGGTGSEAFF
TRBJ1-4 | TRBV7-9 | CASSLLGGINEKLFF
TRBJ2-7 | TRBV7-9 | CASSRGDLEQYF
TRBJ2-2 | TRBV6-1 | CASSPNRGTGELFF
TRBJ1-2 | TRBV5-1 | CASSMIAGGDYGYTF
TRBJ2-7 | TRBV6-5 | CASSYSGGSYEQYF
TRBJ2-4 | TRBV18 | CASSPDEVKNMQYF
TRBJ1-3 | TRBV19 | CASTFPAPGNTIYF
TRBJ1-2 | TRBV4-2 | CASSTRTGCDSNYGYTF
TRBJ2-3 | TRBV9 | CASSGAGGDTQYF
TRBJ2-1 | TRBV29-1 | CSVDGGRDNNEQFF
TRBJ2-4 | TRBV28 | CASSVTGGSGNIQYF
TRBJ2-7 | TRBV6-1 | CASRVATGAYEQYF
TRBJ2-1 | TRBV20-1 | CSARDRTSGGAGEQFF
TRBJ2-3 | TRBV12-3/TRBV12-4 | CASSYVGVIDTQYF
TRBJ1-1 | TRBV20-1 | CSARVTGWTEAFF
TRBJ2-7 | TRBV5-1 | CASRGAGSINEQYF
TRBJ2-2 | TRBV5-1 | CASSSSGGLTTGELFF
TRBJ2-7 | TRBV28 | CASSLSSGVYEQYF
TRBJ2-1 | TRBV7-2 | CASSFGGADNEQFF
TRBJ2-2 | TRBV5-6 | CASSRFDKENTGELFF
TRBJ1-2 | TRBV20-1 | CSASTGVSDGYTF
TRBJ2-6 | TRBV20-1 | CSALGWRGDAGANVLTF
TRBJ1-2 | TRBV29-1 | CSVGGFPRTAIVGSYTF
TRBJ2-2 | TRBV5-1 | CASSLAGTGTGELFF
TRBJ2-7 | TRBV20-1 | CSARGTAYEQYF
TRBJ2-2 | TRBV15 | CATSTPGLAGGLDTGELFF
TRBJ1-2 | TRBV12-3/TRBV12-4 | CASSLRTGGYGYTF
TRBJ1-6 | TRBV25-1 | CASSDGSNALHF
TRBJ2-7 | TRBV4-1 | CASSQDLNSGGYEQYF
TRBJ1-1 | TRBV19 | CASSRLRGSGTEAFF
TRBJ1-3 | TRBV6-1 | CASSRADSSGNTIYF
TRBJ2-7 | TRBV11-2 | CASSFPIGSPNEQYF
TRBJ2-7 | TRBV19 | CASSLYRDREYEQYF